What follows is one TCR beta chain and its context. No antigen is known for it. Per the germline V gene, CDR1 is LNHDA and CDR2 is SQIVND (reference sequence). This CDR3 is 15 amino acids long. V lost 3 bases and J lost 2, with 13 bases in between. The data derive from a study of T cell responses to AZD1222 COVID-19 vaccine. The protocol was immunoSEQ multiplex PCR, while the TCRdb copy is restricted to in-frame clones and leaves out a portion. The sample shows approximately 74,000 clones, 70% to 90% of them seen only once. Pooled in the analysis were second doses at about 4 or about 12 weeks. The study's findings and limits: After two AZD1222 doses, spike-specific TCR breadth and depth rose versus day 0. Regions left unmutated in variants are reportedly the target of nearly half of spike-specific TCRs. Spike as a whole was targeted by vaccine-associated CD4 TCRs, dominant at 160-218 and 743-854.

The material was peripheral blood, obtained 28 days after the second AZD1222 dose. V and J are TRBV19 and TRBJ2-5; tentative D call: TRBD2 (6 bases). This receptor was obtained from an adult who received the AZD1222 COVID-19 vaccine. Written as DNA, the CDR3 is TGTGCCAGTAGTATTTGGGGACTCAGACAAGAGACCCAGTACTTC. It encodes CASSIWGLRQETQYF.